These 9 T cell receptor beta chains came from one sample sequenced in a study of cytomegalovirus exposure and HLA in healthy donors (TCRdb year 2017). The method behind the library was the immunoSEQ multiplex PCR assay. A mixture of 60 forward primers for TCR Vbeta segments and 13 reverse primers for TCR Jbeta segments was used in the multiplex PCR. Not all clones reach the TCRdb copy of this immuneACCESS table, which keeps in-frame sequences only. Checked studies attribute under half of the gap to unresolved V genes and leave the rest unexplained. Present in this sample are approximately 180,000 clones, 77% of which were seen just once. 1.4% of the sample is held by the ten biggest clonotypes. Sequenced sample: PBMCs. The receptors here all came from a woman aged 30 to 39 in good health and CMV-seropositive.

This chain connects TRBV28 to TRBJ1-5; D is undetermined. CDR3 length: 14 residues. V lost 1 base, J lost 4 bases, and 8 bases lay in between. Per germline, CDR1 MDHEN and CDR2 SYDVKM. In DNA form, the CDR3 reads TGTGCCAGCAGTTTATCGCACGGGAATCAGCCCCAGCATTTT. Translated, it gives CASSLSHGNQPQHF.

The chain carries TRBV19 and TRBJ2-3; no clear D. This CDR3 spans 13 amino acids. In germline, CDR1 is LNHDA, CDR2 SQIVND (reference sequence). Trimming removed 3 bases at V and 4 bases at J, with 8 bases between. This chain's CDR3 is CASSIRGADTQYF. CDR3 bases: TGTGCCAGTAGTATTCGCGGAGCAGATACGCAGTATTTT. Full variable domain (missing parts from reference TRBV19 and TRBJ2-3): DGGITQSPKYLFRKEGQNVTLSCEQNLNHDAMYWYRQDPGQGLRLIYYSQIVNDFQKGDIAEGYSVSREKKESFPLTVTSAQKNPTAFYLCASSIRGADTQYFGPGTRLTVL.

The genes are TRBV7-9 and TRBJ1-2, with 9 bases fitting TRBD1. The CDR3 loop spans 15 amino acids. Germline V gene data show CDR1 as SEHNR and CDR2 as FQNEAQ (reference sequence). Trimming cost V 1 base and J 6 bases; bases outside gene matches: 6. CDR3 region: CASSLVGQGRDGYTF. DNA of the CDR3: TGTGCCAGCAGCTTAGTGGGACAGGGCCGCGATGGCTACACCTTC.

This chain connects TRBV5-4 to TRBJ1-2; D is undetermined. Germline loops: CDR1 SGHNT, CDR2 YYREEE (reference sequence). Trimming shortened V by 0 bases and J by 6 bases, and 12 bases separated the two germline ends. The CDR3 has 14 amino acids. CDR3 residues: CASSLARNSDGYTF. CDR3 nucleotides: TGTGCCAGCAGCTTGGCGAGGAATTCCGATGGCTACACCTTC.

The gene calls are TRBV10-3 and TRBJ2-1, with a possible D match to TRBD2 (7 bases). This CDR3 has 15 residues. Germline assignment: CDR1 ENHRY and CDR2 SYGVKD. The germline V and J ends were trimmed by 10 bases and 5 bases, with 21 bases remaining between them. CDR3 DNA: TGTGCCACTCGTGCAGAGCGGGACATAGACAATGAGCAGTTCTTC. Translated, it gives CATRAERDIDNEQFF.

The chain is built from TRBV30 and TRBJ1-4; 7 nucleotides align to TRBD1. The CDR3 contains 15 residues. Looked up from germline, CDR1 is GTSNPN and CDR2 is SVGIG (reference sequence). The V gene end was trimmed by 4 bases and the J gene end by 7 bases; junction bases not matched to a gene: 12. For the CDR3, the DNA is TGTGCCTGGACTACCATCGGAGGGGGCGGTGAAAAACTGTTTTTT. This sequence encodes CAWTTIGGGGEKLFF.

The genes are TRBV10-3 and TRBJ2-1, with 10 bases aligning to TRBD2. Trimming at V came to 4 bases and at J to 9 bases, leaving 6 bases not matched to a gene. The CDR3 length is 14 residues. The V gene's germline CDR1 is ENHRY and CDR2 SYGVKD. CDR3 in amino acids: CAISVQREGGEQFF. The CDR3 nucleotides read TGTGCCATCAGTGTTCAGCGGGAGGGAGGTGAGCAGTTCTTC.

In this sample, this clone turned up once. The chain is built from TRBV27 and TRBJ1-4; tentative D call: TRBD1 (5 bases). This CDR3 contains 17 residues. With 1 base removed from V and 4 bases from J, the gap between germline ends came to 16 bases. The germline CDR1 and CDR2 sequences are MNHEY and SMNVEV (reference sequence). CDR3 DNA: TGTGCCAGCAGTTTATATACAGGTCCAACCTTTAATGAAAAACTGTTTTTT. Translated, it gives CASSLYTGPTFNEKLFF.

The chain combines TRBV6-6 with TRBJ2-7; D ambiguous. The CDR3 length is 12 residues. The germline V gene encodes CDR1 MNHNY and CDR2 SVGAGI (reference sequence). Here the CDR3 DNA reads TGTTTCAAGCAGAAGGCGGCATACGAGCAGTACTTC. Translating it yields CFKQKAAYEQYF.